The clone carrying this T cell receptor (beta chain) turned up a few times. Its target is unknown. This sample was taken from a study of T cells in Graves' hyperthyroidism and ophthalmopathy. From RNA transcripts, TCR beta CDR3 regions were amplified. The HTBI set primed first-round TCR CDR3 RT-PCR. TCRdb re-called the multiplex PCR reads through MiXCR, storing one row per CDR3 protein. The sample has roughly 350,000 distinct CDR3 sequences, over 11% seen once; the top ten hold around 23%. Overall study results and limits: Most clonotypes expanded in the thyroid (above 0.001) were also present in blood.

Losses at the gene ends were 7 bases for V and 3 bases for J; bases not matched to a gene: 10. The CDR3 has 16 amino acids. From germline, CDR1 is MDHEN and CDR2 SYDVKM. Together with thyroid ultrasound, orbital computed tomography, serum thyroxine and TRAb, clinical symptoms were used for diagnoses. The V and J genes are TRBV28 and TRBJ2-3; the match to TRBD2 covers 10 bases. Source material: blood. The receptor was derived from a woman in her thirties with Graves' hyperthyroidism. CDR3 nucleotides: TGTGCCAGCACAGCGGGAGGGCCGAGGTTGACAGATACGCAGTATTTT. Translating gives CASTAGGPRLTDTQYF.